Listed below are T cell receptor beta chains from one sample, sequenced in a study of cytomegalovirus exposure and HLA in healthy donors. Here immunoSEQ multiplex PCR was the method, and the copy in TCRdb shows in-frame clones only, minus some. Of about 140,000 clones listed, more than 70% are singletons. Sequenced: PBMCs. These receptors all stem from a man aged 45-65 years in good health and CMV-seropositive. CDR3s include the opening cysteine and the closing phenylalanine or tryptophan. A D gene is named only where the DNA matches it firmly. Rows may omit the clone size; those that give it use once, few, many or a size class.

. | . | TRBJ1-5 | TRBV6-4 | CASSPGSGQPQHF | TGTGCCAGCAGTCCCGGATCGGGACAGCCCCAGCATTTT
. | . | TRBJ1-5 | TRBV18 | CASSPPGQGRVNQPQHF | TGTGCCAGCTCACCACCGGGTCAAGGCCGGGTCAATCAGCCCCAGCATTTT
. | . | TRBJ1-1 | TRBV14 | CASSHRWTEAFF | TGTGCCAGCAGCCACCGGTGGACTGAAGCTTTCTTT
TRBD1 | . | TRBJ1-5 | TRBV6-1 | CASTLQGAGNQPQHF | TGTGCCAGCACCCTACAGGGGGCTGGCAATCAGCCCCAGCATTTT
. | . | TRBJ1-4 | TRBV11-2 | CASSRDIGEKLFF | TGTGCCAGCAGCCGGGACATCGGCGAAAAACTGTTTTTT
. | . | TRBJ1-5 | TRBV19 | CASIPRILTSTRGNQPQHF | TGTGCCAGTATCCCCAGAATCCTAACATCGACCCGGGGCAATCAGCCCCAGCATTTT
. | once | TRBJ2-7 | TRBV5-1 | CASSSPGGYNEQYF | TGCGCCAGCAGCTCCCCAGGGGGGTACAACGAGCAGTACTTC
TRBD1 | . | TRBJ1-5 | TRBV7-2 | CASSPQGVRGNQPQHF | TGTGCCAGCAGCCCCCAGGGGGTGAGGGGCAATCAGCCCCAGCATTTT
. | . | TRBJ2-1 | TRBV6-5 | CASRPEVVGEQFF | TGTGCCAGCCGGCCGGAGGTAGTGGGTGAGCAGTTCTTC
. | . | TRBJ1-2 | TRBV14 | CASSQDRGSHYGYTF | TGTGCCAGCAGCCAAGATAGGGGCAGTCACTATGGCTACACCTTC
. | once | TRBJ2-4 | TRBV6-1 | CASDLGQNIQYF | TGTGCCAGCGATTTAGGACAGAACATTCAGTACTTC
TRBD1 | . | TRBJ1-2 | TRBV29-1 | CSVGTGNRGYTF | TGCAGCGTTGGGACAGGGAATCGGGGCTACACCTTC
TRBD2 | few | TRBJ2-1 | TRBV7-6 | CASSLRLAVRSSYNEQFF | TGTGCCAGCAGCTTAAGACTAGCGGTTAGAAGCTCCTACAATGAGCAGTTCTTC
TRBD2 | . | TRBJ2-1 | TRBV7-8 | CASSLVGGVGEQFF | TGTGCCAGCAGCTTAGTGGGGGGGGTAGGTGAGCAGTTCTTC
TRBD2 | . | TRBJ2-1 | TRBV5-6 | CASSRGLAGYNEQFF | TGTGCCAGCAGCCGGGGACTAGCGGGCTACAATGAGCAGTTCTTC
. | . | TRBJ1-1 | TRBV9 | CASSGGRGANTEAFF | TGTGCCAGCAGCGGGGGACGGGGGGCTAACACTGAAGCTTTCTTT
TRBD1 | . | TRBJ1-1 | TRBV15 | CATSSSPDRMNTEAFF | TGTGCCACCAGCTCCTCCCCGGACAGGATGAACACTGAAGCTTTCTTT
TRBD1 | . | TRBJ1-2 | TRBV19 | CASSLDRDRGYTF | TGTGCCAGTAGTTTGGACAGGGACCGTGGCTACACCTTC
TRBD2 | . | TRBJ2-7 | TRBV18 | CASSPKGLAGGEYF | TGTGCCAGCTCACCTAAGGGACTAGCGGGAGGCGAGTACTTC
TRBD2 | . | TRBJ2-5 | TRBV7-9 | CASSLASAGAQETQYF | TGTGCCAGCAGCTTAGCATCTGCGGGAGCCCAAGAGACCCAGTACTTC
. | . | TRBJ2-7 | TRBV27 | CASRLVGARNEQYF | TGTGCCAGCAGGCTAGTGGGGGCGCGTAACGAGCAGTACTTC
. | once | TRBJ2-7 | TRBV6-5 | CASSYVHGDEQYF | TGTGCCAGCAGTTACGTACACGGGGACGAGCAGTACTTC
TRBD1 | . | TRBJ1-6 | TRBV6-5 | CASSYETGWRPLHF | TGTGCCAGCAGTTATGAGACAGGGTGGAGACCCCTCCACTTT
. | . | TRBJ2-1 | TRBV11-3 | CASSLTPLAWNEQFF | TGTGCCAGCAGTTTAACCCCTTTAGCGTGGAATGAGCAGTTCTTC
TRBD1 | . | TRBJ1-3 | TRBV5-4 | CASSETMGTGGNTIYF | TGTGCCAGCAGCGAGACAATGGGGACAGGGGGAAACACCATATATTTT
. | . | TRBJ1-4 | TRBV7-3 | CASSHPHRADNEKLFF | TGTGCCAGCAGCCATCCTCACAGGGCCGATAATGAAAAACTGTTTTTT
. | . | TRBJ1-5 | TRBV18 | CASSPGGEPQHF | TGTGCCAGCTCACCAGGAGGCGAGCCCCAGCATTTT
. | . | TRBJ2-3 | TRBV6-6 | CATGREPDTQYF | TGTGCTACCGGACGGGAGCCAGATACGCAGTATTTT
. | . | TRBJ2-3 | TRBV5-8 | CASSWSRGTDTQYF | TGTGCCAGCAGCTGGTCCCGAGGAACAGATACGCAGTATTTT
. | . | TRBJ1-1 | TRBV6-5 | CASSYSRQGLTEAFF | TGTGCCAGCAGTTACTCTCGCCAGGGCCTCACTGAAGCTTTCTTT
TRBD1 | . | TRBJ1-6 | TRBV15 | CATSRDGQGVSPLHF | TGTGCCACCAGCAGAGATGGGCAGGGGGTCTCACCCCTCCACTTT
. | few | TRBJ2-7 | TRBV4-2 | CASSQDRGSYEQYF | TGTGCCAGCAGCCAAGACAGGGGATCGTACGAGCAGTACTTC
. | . | TRBJ2-1 | TRBV6-1 | CASSPERVQGNEQFF | TGTGCCAGCAGTCCCGAGCGGGTACAAGGGAATGAGCAGTTCTTC
. | . | TRBJ1-2 | TRBV6-5 | CASSWLRDSNYGYTF | TGTGCCAGCAGTTGGCTGCGGGACTCTAACTATGGCTACACCTTC
TRBD1 | . | TRBJ1-5 | TRBV6-1 | CASSGGQYNQPQHF | TGTGCCAGCAGTGGGGGACAGTACAATCAGCCCCAGCATTTT
. | . | TRBJ1-1 | TRBV6-1 | CASTLRWGITEAFF | TGTGCCAGCACCCTAAGGTGGGGCATTACTGAAGCTTTCTTT
TRBD1 | . | TRBJ1-2 | TRBV7-9 | CSSSLAGAGGADLYGYTF | TGTTCCAGCAGCTTAGCCGGGGCAGGGGGCGCCGACCTATATGGCTACACCTTC
TRBD1 | . | TRBJ1-5 | TRBV7-9 | CASSPVGQGGWGNQPQHF | TGTGCCAGCAGCCCCGTTGGACAGGGCGGTTGGGGCAATCAGCCCCAGCATTTT
. | . | TRBJ1-2 | TRBV12-5 | CASGFDRGIHGYTF | TGTGCTAGTGGTTTTGATCGGGGAATTCATGGCTACACCTTC
. | . | TRBJ2-5 | TRBV18 | CASSEETQYF | TGTGCCAGCTCCGAAGAGACCCAGTACTTC
. | . | TRBJ1-1 | TRBV6-5 | CATGSYAGTEAFF | TGTGCCACCGGGTCCTATGCGGGGACTGAAGCTTTCTTT
TRBD1 | few | TRBJ1-6 | TRBV18 | CASSPEGQALTTLHF | TGTGCCAGCTCACCCGAAGGACAGGCCTTAACGACCCTCCACTTT
. | once | TRBJ1-5 | TRBV6-1 | CASSEAGGRGNQPQHF | TGTGCCAGCAGTGAAGCCGGGGGAAGGGGCAATCAGCCCCAGCATTTT
. | . | TRBJ1-1 | TRBV9 | CASSVTGNTEAFF | TGTGCCAGCAGCGTAACAGGGAACACTGAAGCTTTCTTT
. | once | TRBJ1-1 | TRBV7-3 | CASSITSGGVEAFF | TGTGCCAGCAGCATCACCTCGGGAGGCGTTGAAGCTTTCTTT
. | few | TRBJ2-2 | TRBV7-2 | CASSPRRGNGELFF | TGTGCCAGCAGTCCACGTCGGGGGAACGGGGAGCTGTTTTTT
. | . | TRBJ2-7 | TRBV11-1 | CASRRTDSSYEQYF | TGTGCCAGCAGACGGACGGACAGCTCCTACGAGCAGTACTTC
. | . | TRBJ1-5 | TRBV6-1 | CASNSGETPNQPQHF | TGTGCCAGCAATTCAGGGGAAACACCCAATCAGCCCCAGCATTTT
TRBD1 | . | TRBJ1-6 | TRBV6-5 | CATQGVDSPLHF | TGTGCCACGCAGGGGGTCGATTCACCCCTCCACTTT
. | . | TRBJ2-7 | TRBV21-1 | CASSATGPGQQKPYEQYF | TGTGCCAGCAGCGCCACTGGCCCGGGACAGCAGAAACCCTACGAGCAGTACTTC
TRBD2 | . | TRBJ2-1 | TRBV27 | CASSPRGLAGVPYNEQFF | TGTGCCAGCAGTCCTAGGGGCCTAGCGGGAGTTCCCTACAATGAGCAGTTCTTC
TRBD1 | . | TRBJ2-3 | TRBV18 | CASSSRPGQGEDTQYF | TGTGCCAGCTCCTCGCGGCCGGGACAGGGGGAAGATACGCAGTATTTT
. | . | TRBJ1-5 | TRBV7-6 | CASSLEPGVNQPQHF | TGTGCCAGCAGCTTAGAGCCGGGGGTCAATCAGCCCCAGCATTTT
. | . | TRBJ2-1 | TRBV5-1 | CASSLSTDYNEQFF | TGCGCCAGCAGCTTGTCCACAGACTACAATGAGCAGTTCTTC